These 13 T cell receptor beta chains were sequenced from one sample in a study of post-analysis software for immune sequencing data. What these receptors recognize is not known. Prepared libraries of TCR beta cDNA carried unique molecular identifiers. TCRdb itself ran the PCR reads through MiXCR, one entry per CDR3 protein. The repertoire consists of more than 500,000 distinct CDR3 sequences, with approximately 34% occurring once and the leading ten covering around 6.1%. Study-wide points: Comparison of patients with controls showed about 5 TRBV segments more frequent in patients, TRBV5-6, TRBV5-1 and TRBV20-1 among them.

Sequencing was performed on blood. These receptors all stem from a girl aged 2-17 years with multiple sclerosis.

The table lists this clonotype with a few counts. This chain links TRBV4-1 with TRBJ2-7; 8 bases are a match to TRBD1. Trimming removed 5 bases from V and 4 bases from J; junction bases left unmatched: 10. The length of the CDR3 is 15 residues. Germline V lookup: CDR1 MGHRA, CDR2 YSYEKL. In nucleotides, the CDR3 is TGCGCCAGCAGCTCAGAACAGGGACAGGTGTACGAGCAGTACTTC. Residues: CASSSEQGQVYEQYF.

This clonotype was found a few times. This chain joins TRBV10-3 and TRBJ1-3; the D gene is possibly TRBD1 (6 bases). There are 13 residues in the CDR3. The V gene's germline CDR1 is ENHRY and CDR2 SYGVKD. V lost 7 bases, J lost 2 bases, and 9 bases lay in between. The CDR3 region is CAIMGGPGNTIYF. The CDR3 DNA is TGTGCCATCATGGGGGGCCCTGGAAACACCATATATTTT.

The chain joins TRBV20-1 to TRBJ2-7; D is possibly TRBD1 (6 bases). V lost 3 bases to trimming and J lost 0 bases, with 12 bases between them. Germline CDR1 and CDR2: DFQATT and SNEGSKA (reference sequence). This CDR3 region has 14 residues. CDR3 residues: CSASKTGSSYEQYF. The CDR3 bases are TGCAGTGCTAGCAAAACAGGGAGCTCCTACGAGCAGTACTTC.

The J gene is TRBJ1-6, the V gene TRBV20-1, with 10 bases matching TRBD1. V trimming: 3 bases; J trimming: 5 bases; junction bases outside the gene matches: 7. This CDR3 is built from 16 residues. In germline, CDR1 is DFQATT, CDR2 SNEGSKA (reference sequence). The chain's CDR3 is CSASSLGTGDNSPLHF. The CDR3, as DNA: TGCAGTGCTAGTTCCCTCGGGACAGGGGATAATTCACCCCTCCACTTT.

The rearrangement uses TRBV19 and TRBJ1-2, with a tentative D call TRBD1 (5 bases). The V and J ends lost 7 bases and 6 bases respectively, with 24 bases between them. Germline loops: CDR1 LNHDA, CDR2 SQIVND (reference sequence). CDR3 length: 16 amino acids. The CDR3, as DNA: TGTGCCAGTAATCCAACGATCCTGGGACCATTTAATGGCTACACCTTC. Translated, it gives CASNPTILGPFNGYTF.

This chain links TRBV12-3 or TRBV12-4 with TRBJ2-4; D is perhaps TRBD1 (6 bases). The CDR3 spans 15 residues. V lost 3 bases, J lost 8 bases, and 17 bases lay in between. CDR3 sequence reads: CASSFRQGKGDIQYF. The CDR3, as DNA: TGTGCCAGCAGTTTCCGCCAGGGGAAGGGGGACATTCAGTACTTC.

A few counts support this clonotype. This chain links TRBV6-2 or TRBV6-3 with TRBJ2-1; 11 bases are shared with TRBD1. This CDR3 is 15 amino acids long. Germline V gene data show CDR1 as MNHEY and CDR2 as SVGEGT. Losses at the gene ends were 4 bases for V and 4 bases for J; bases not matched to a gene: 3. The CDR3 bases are TGTGCCAGCAGTTCCCGGGACAGGGGGTACAATGAGCAGTTCTTC. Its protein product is CASSSRDRGYNEQFF.

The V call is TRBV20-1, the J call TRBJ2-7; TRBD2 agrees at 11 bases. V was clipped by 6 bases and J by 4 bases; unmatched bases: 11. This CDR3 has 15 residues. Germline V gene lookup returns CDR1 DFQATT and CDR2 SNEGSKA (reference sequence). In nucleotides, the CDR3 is TGCAGTGCCCGCGACCCTCTAGCGGGGGGATACGAGCAGTACTTC. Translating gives CSARDPLAGGYEQYF.

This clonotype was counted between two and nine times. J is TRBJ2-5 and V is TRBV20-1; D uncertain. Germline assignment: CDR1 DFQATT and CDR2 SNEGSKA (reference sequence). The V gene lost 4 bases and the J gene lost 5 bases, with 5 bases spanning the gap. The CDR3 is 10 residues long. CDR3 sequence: CSAKLETQYF. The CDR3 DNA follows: TGCAGTGCTAAGCTCGAGACCCAGTACTTC.

The CDR3 nucleotides are TGCAGCGTTGAAACCTTAGCGCGGGGCTCCTACGAGCAGTACTTC. Protein: CSVETLARGSYEQYF. The V call is TRBV29-1, the J call TRBJ2-7, with a weak D call TRBD2 (6 bases). Trimming pared 2 bases from V and 0 bases from J, leaving 14 bases between. This CDR3 region has 15 residues. Germline CDR1 reads SQVTM; CDR2 reads ANQGSEA.

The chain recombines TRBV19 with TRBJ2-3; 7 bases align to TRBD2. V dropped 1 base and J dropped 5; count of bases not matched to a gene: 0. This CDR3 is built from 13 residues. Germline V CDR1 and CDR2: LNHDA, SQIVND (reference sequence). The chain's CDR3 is CASSIASGDTQYF. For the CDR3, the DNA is TGTGCCAGTAGTATAGCTAGCGGAGATACGCAGTATTTT.

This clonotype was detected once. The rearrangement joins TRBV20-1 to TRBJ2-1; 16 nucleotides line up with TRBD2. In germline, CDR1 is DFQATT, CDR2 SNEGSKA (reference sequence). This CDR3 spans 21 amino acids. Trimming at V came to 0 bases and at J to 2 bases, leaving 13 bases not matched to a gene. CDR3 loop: CSARDPGLAGGPGVTYNEQFF. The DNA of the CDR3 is TGCAGTGCTAGAGACCCGGGACTAGCGGGGGGGCCGGGAGTGACCTACAATGAGCAGTTCTTC.

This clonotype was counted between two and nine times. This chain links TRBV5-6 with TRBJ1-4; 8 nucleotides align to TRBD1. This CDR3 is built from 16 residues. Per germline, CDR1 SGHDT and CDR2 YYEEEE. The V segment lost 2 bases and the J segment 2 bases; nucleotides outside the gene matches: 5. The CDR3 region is CASSLRQGNTNEKLFF. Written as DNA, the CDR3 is TGTGCCAGCAGCTTACGACAGGGGAATACTAATGAAAAACTGTTTTTT. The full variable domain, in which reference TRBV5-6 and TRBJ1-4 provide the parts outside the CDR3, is DAGVTQSPTHLIKTRGQQVTLRCSPKSGHDTVSWYQQALGQGPQFIFQYYEEEERQRGNFPDRFSGHQFPNYSSELNVNALLLGDSALYLCASSLRQGNTNEKLFFGSGTQLSVL.